The clone carrying this T cell receptor beta chain was counted a single time. These data are taken from a study of cytomegalovirus exposure and HLA in healthy donors. Germline V gene data show CDR1 as MDHEN and CDR2 as SYDVKM. This CDR3 comprises 15 residues. Germline trimming cut 1 base from V and 8 bases from J; bases unmatched to any gene: 10. The PCR employed 60 Vbeta primers together with 13 Jbeta primers. Sequencing used immunoSEQ multiplex PCR; TCRdb keeps in-frame clones, though not all of them. In the table there are about 160,000 clones, 80% of which are singletons. The V and J genes are TRBV28 and TRBJ1-2; 7 bases align to TRBD1. Sequenced sample: PBMCs. The TCR comes from a man under 40 in good health and CMV-seronegative. The CDR3 protein is CASSLLARQGAGYTF. DNA for the CDR3: TGTGCCAGCAGTTTATTGGCTCGACAGGGAGCCGGCTACACCTTC.